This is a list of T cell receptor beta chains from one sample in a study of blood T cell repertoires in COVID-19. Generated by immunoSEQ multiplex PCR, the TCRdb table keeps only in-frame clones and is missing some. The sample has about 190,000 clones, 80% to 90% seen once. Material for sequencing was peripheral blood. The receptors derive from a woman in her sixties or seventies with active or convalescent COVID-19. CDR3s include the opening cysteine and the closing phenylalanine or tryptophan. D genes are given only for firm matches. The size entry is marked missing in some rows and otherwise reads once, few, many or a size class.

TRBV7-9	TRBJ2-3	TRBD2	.	CASSLYGRAAADTQYF	TGTGCCAGCAGCTTATACGGGAGGGCCGCAGCAGATACGCAGTATTTT
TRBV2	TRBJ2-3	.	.	CASSRRSTDTQYF	TGTGCCAGCAGCCGGAGAAGCACAGATACGCAGTATTTT
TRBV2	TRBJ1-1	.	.	CASRRVRVGNTEAFF	TGTGCCAGCCGGCGGGTTCGGGTCGGGAACACTGAAGCTTTCTTT
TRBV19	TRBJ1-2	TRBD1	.	CASTYRDRMTYGYTF	TGTGCCAGTACCTACCGGGACAGGATGACCTATGGCTACACCTTC
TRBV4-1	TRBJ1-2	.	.	CASSPRTDANYGYTF	TGCGCCAGCAGCCCCCGGACAGACGCGAACTATGGCTACACCTTC
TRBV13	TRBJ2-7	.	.	CASRRSGRTYEQYF	TGTGCCAGCAGGAGGAGCGGGCGTACCTACGAGCAGTACTTC
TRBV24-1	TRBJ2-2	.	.	CATSDPGQITGELFF	TGTGCCACCAGTGACCCGGGACAAATCACCGGGGAGCTGTTTTTT
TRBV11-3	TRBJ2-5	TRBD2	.	CASSFFPTSGGETQYF	TGTGCCAGCAGCTTTTTCCCGACTAGCGGGGGAGAGACCCAGTACTTC
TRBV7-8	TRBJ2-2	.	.	CASSLPAGRTGELFF	TGTGCCAGCAGCTTGCCTGCAGGCCGAACCGGGGAGCTGTTTTTT
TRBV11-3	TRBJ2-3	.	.	CASSGDRDSPRDTQYF	TGTGCCAGCAGCGGCGACCGGGACTCCCCGCGGGATACGCAGTATTTT
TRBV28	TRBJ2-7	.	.	CASSPPGRVYEQYF	TGTGCCAGCAGTCCCCCGGGCAGGGTATACGAGCAGTACTTC
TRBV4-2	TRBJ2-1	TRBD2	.	CASSPRESGGYEQFF	TGTGCCAGCAGCCCCAGGGAGAGCGGGGGGTATGAGCAGTTCTTC
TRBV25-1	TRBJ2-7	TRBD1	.	CASSELGRGQRGYEQYF	TGTGCCAGCAGTGAATTGGGTCGGGGACAGAGGGGCTACGAGCAGTACTTC
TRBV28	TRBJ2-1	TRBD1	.	CASAAGTGSSYNEQFF	TGTGCCAGCGCGGCCGGGACAGGGAGTTCCTACAATGAGCAGTTCTTC
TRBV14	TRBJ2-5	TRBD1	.	CASSQSRGLETQYF	TGTGCCAGCAGCCAATCCAGGGGGCTGGAGACCCAGTACTTC
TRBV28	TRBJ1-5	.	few	CASSDLQGSQPQHF	TGTGCCAGCAGCGACCTACAGGGAAGTCAGCCCCAGCATTTT
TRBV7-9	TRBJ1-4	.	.	CASSLTGISEKLFF	TGTGCCAGCAGCTTAACGGGAATTAGTGAAAAACTGTTTTTT
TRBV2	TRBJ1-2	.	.	CAATGNNYGYTF	TGTGCCGCCACGGGGAATAACTATGGCTACACCTTC
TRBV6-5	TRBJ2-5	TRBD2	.	CASMRREGGTQYF	TGTGCCAGCATGCGTCGGGAGGGGGGGACCCAGTACTTC
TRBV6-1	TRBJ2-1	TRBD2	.	CASSEAGRAEQFF	TGTGCCAGCAGTGAAGCGGGGAGGGCGGAGCAGTTCTTC
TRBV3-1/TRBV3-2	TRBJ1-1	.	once	CASSHKGLGTGEAFF	TGTGCCAGCAGCCATAAGGGGTTAGGGACTGGTGAAGCTTTCTTT
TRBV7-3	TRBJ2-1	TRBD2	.	CASSSGLAGGNQFF	TGTGCCAGCAGCTCGGGACTAGCGGGAGGTAATCAGTTCTTC
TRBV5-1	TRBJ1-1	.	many	CASSLDNRNTEAFF	TGCGCCAGCAGCTTAGACAACCGGAACACTGAAGCTTTCTTT
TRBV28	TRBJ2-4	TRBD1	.	CASSLLTGGQNIQYF	TGTGCCAGCAGTTTATTAACAGGGGGGCAAAACATTCAGTACTTC
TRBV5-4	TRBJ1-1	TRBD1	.	CASSSQGIGNTEAFF	TGTGCCAGCAGCTCACAGGGGATAGGGAACACTGAAGCTTTCTTT
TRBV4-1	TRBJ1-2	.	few	CASSPPAGWSYGYTF	TGCGCCAGCAGCCCCCCCGCAGGGTGGAGCTATGGCTACACCTTC
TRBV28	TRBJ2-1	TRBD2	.	CASSLAGGNEQFF	TGTGCCAGCAGCCTAGCGGGAGGTAATGAGCAGTTCTTC
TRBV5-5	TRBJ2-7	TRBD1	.	CASSRPGQGAYEQYF	TGTGCCAGCAGTCGCCCGGGACAGGGGGCCTACGAGCAGTACTTC
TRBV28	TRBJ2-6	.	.	CASSLRGGGANVLTF	TGTGCCAGCAGTTTAAGGGGTGGTGGGGCCAACGTCCTGACTTTC
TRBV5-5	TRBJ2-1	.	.	CASSLEWRDRRYNEQFF	TGTGCCAGCAGCTTGGAGTGGAGGGACAGAAGATACAATGAGCAGTTCTTC
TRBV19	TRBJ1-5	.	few	CASSEMEEGNQPQHF	TGTGCCAGTAGTGAGATGGAAGAGGGCAATCAGCCCCAGCATTTT
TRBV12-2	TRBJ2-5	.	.	CASRFGGRDRGRGQETQYF	TGTGCAAGTCGCTTCGGGGGCCGGGACAGGGGACGGGGGCAAGAGACCCAGTACTTC
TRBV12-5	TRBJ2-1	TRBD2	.	CASGLASATKTSGAPQGNEQFF	TGTGCTAGTGGTTTGGCTTCCGCAACCAAGACTAGCGGGGCCCCCCAGGGGAATGAGCAGTTCTTC
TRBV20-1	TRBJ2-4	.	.	CSASQSRGMGNIQYF	TGCAGTGCTAGTCAGTCTCGCGGGATGGGGAACATTCAGTACTTC
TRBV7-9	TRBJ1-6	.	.	CASGSGNSPLHF	TGTGCCAGCGGGTCAGGAAATTCACCCCTCCACTTT
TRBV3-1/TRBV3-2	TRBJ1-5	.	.	CASSQGGQTNQPQHF	TGTGCCAGCAGCCAAGGGGGACAAACCAATCAGCCCCAGCATTTT
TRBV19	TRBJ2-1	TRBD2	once	CASQSSGTSGKEFF	TGTGCCAGTCAGAGCTCCGGGACTAGCGGGAAGGAGTTCTTC
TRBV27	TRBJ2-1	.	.	CASSPFLRYNEQFF	TGTGCCAGCAGTCCCTTTTTGCGCTACAATGAGCAGTTCTTC
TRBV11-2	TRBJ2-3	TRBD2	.	CASSLLAGGDTQYF	TGTGCCAGCAGCTTGCTAGCGGGAGGGGATACGCAGTATTTT
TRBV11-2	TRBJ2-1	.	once	CASSLGRSSYNEQFF	TGTGCCAGCAGCTTAGGTAGGAGCTCCTACAATGAGCAGTTCTTC
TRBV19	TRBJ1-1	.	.	CASSTPGHPGGTEAFF	TGTGCCAGTAGTACACCCGGACATCCTGGCGGCACTGAAGCTTTCTTT
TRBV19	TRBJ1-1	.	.	CASSRLGNTEAFF	TGTGCCAGTAGCAGACTGGGGAACACTGAAGCTTTCTTT
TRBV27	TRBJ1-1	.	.	CASSGVLKSTEAFF	TGTGCCAGCAGCGGGGTCCTCAAGAGCACTGAAGCTTTCTTT
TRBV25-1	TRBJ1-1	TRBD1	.	CASSATGGSTEAFF	TGTGCCAGCAGTGCGACAGGGGGCTCCACTGAAGCTTTCTTT
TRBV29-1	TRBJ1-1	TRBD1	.	CSATFDRANTEAFF	TGCAGCGCCACCTTCGACAGGGCGAACACTGAAGCTTTCTTT